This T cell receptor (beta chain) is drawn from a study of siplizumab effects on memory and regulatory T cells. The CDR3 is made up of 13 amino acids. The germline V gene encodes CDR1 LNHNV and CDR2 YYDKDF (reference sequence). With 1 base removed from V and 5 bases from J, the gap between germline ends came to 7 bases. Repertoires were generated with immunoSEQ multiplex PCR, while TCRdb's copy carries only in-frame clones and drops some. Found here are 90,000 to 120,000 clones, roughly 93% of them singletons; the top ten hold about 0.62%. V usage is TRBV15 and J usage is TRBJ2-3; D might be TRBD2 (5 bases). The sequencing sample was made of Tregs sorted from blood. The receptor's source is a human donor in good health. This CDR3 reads CATSRGGRDTQYF. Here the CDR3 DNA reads TGTGCCACCAGCAGAGGAGGGCGAGATACGCAGTATTTT.